One TCR beta chain is described in this entry. As yet, its antigen is unknown. 13 Jbeta primers and 60 Vbeta primers were used for the PCR. The method was immunoSEQ multiplex PCR; TCRdb's version includes in-frame clones alone and lacks a portion of them. This table has under 200,000 clones, around 83% appearing once. This specimen comes from a study of cytomegalovirus exposure and HLA in healthy donors. General study points: What a later analysis showed was that several of the most significant clusters appeared linked to common viral pathogens. Earlier analysis found most TCR beta V segments productive about 87% or about 30% of the time.

Trimming took 5 bases from V and 1 from J, leaving 9 bases between them. This CDR3 has 13 amino acids. Germline V gives CDR1 SGHAT, CDR2 FQNNGV. This chain links TRBV11-2 with TRBJ2-7; a possible D gene is TRBD1 (6 bases). The receptor was derived from a young woman in good health and CMV-seronegative. Specimen: PBMCs. The CDR3 nucleotides are TGTGCCAGCAGCCATGGACAGTCCTACGAGCAGTACGTC. Amino acids: CASSHGQSYEQYV.